This T cell receptor beta chain was profiled in a study of T cells in Graves' hyperthyroidism and ophthalmopathy. Turning to the study itself: The initial diagnosis was the point when peripheral blood was collected, ahead of any treatment.

Many counts were recorded for this clonotype. What was amplified from RNA transcripts were TCR beta CDR3 regions. Carried out on the TCR CDR3, a first-round RT-PCR used the HTBI primer set. MiXCR, run by TCRdb on the multiplex PCR reads, gives a single entry per CDR3 protein. This table holds nearly 600,000 distinct CDR3 sequences, about 14% found once. Germline V lookup: CDR1 LGHDT, CDR2 YNNKEL (reference sequence). The CDR3 loop spans 15 amino acids. J was trimmed by 1 base and V by 4 bases; bases with no gene match: 6. Newly diagnosed hyperthyroidism, duration under 2 months, in patients aged 18 to 65.

Sequenced: blood. This clonotype was sampled from a woman aged 25-40 years with Graves' hyperthyroidism that later progressed to Graves' ophthalmopathy. The rearrangement uses TRBV3-1 and TRBJ1-1; 7 bases are shared with TRBD1. The CDR3 DNA sequence: TGTGCCAGCAGCCGGGGGACAGACACGAACACTGAAGCTTTCTTT. It is translated as CASSRGTDTNTEAFF. Full variable domain (rest looked up from reference TRBV3-1 and TRBJ1-1): DTAVSQTPKYLVTQMGNDKSIKCEQNLGHDTMYWYKQDSKKFLKIMFSYNNKELIINETVPNRFSPKSPDKAHLNLHINSLELGDSAVYFCASSRGTDTNTEAFFGQGTRLTVV.